This TCR beta chain comes out of a study of T cell responses to AZD1222 COVID-19 vaccine. This clone was observed once. V gave up 8 bases and J gave up 5 bases; unmatched junction bases: 8. The CDR3 contains 14 residues. Germline CDR1 reads LNHDA; CDR2 reads SQIVND (reference sequence). Assay: immunoSEQ multiplex PCR; the TCRdb copy retains only in-frame clones and omits some. This sample has fewer than 120,000 clones; 94% occur once, and the top ten carry about 3.1%. This chain uses TRBV19 with TRBJ1-1; TRBD1 aligns across 10 bases. The source of this sequence is an adult who received the AZD1222 COVID-19 vaccine. The specimen was peripheral blood, collected 28 days after the second AZD1222 dose. CDR3 in DNA: TGTGCCAGTGAAGTCGGACAGGGGGGGACTGAAGCTTTCTTT. It codes for CASEVGQGGTEAFF.